This T cell receptor (beta chain) was sequenced in a study of shared clonotypes between healthy human individuals. General study points: In contrast to clonotypes shared by all four donors, non-shared clonotypes had lower generation probabilities. Exclusively blood specimens were collected; tissue repertoires likely differ.

To note about this clone: Antigen: not known.

Here immunoSEQ multiplex PCR was the method, and the copy in TCRdb shows in-frame clones only, minus some. The table lists some 2.4 million clones, roughly 93% of them singletons. The TCR originated in a man between 18 and 35 years old in good health. Some clones in this sample may be carry-over from other donors' samples. The material sequenced was naive CD4+ T cells from PBMCs. Subset reported: CD45RA+ positively selected.

The CDR3 coding sequence is TGCAGCGTTGAACGTAGGACAGGGGTTGATGAAGCTTTCTTT. It codes for CSVERRTGVDEAFF. This chain links TRBV29-1 with TRBJ1-1; 9 positions match TRBD1. The CDR3 runs 14 residues. Germline-derived CDR1 and CDR2 are SQVTM and ANQGSEA. The V segment lost 2 bases and the J segment 7 bases; nucleotides outside the gene matches: 8.